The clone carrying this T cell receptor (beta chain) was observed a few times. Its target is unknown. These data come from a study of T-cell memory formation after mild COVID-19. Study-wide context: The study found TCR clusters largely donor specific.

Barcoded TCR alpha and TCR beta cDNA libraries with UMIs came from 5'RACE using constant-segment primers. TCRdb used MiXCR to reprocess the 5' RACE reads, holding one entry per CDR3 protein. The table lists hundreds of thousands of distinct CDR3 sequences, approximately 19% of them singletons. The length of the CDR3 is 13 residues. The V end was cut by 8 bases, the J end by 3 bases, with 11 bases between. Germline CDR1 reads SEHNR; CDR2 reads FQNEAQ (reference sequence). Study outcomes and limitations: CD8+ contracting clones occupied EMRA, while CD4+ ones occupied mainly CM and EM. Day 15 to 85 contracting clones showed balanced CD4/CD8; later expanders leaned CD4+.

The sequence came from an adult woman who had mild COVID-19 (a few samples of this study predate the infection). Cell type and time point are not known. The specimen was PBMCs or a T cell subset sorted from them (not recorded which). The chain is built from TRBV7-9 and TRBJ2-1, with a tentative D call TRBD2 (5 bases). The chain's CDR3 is CASVKEDYNEQFF. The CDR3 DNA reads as TGTGCCAGCGTAAAGGAGGACTACAATGAGCAGTTCTTC.